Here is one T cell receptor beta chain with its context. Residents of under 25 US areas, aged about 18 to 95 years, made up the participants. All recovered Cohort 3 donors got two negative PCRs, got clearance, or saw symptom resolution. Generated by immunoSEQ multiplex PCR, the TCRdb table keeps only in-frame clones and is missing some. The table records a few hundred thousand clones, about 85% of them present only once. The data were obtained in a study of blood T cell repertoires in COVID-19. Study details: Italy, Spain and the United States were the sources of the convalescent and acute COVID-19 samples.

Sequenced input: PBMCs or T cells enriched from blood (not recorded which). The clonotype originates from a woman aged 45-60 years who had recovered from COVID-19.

CDR3 nucleotides: TGTGCCACCAGTGATTCGCTGCCTACCTACGAGCAGTACTTC. It codes for CATSDSLPTYEQYF. The chain combines TRBV24-1 with TRBJ2-7; D is unclear. Germline values: CDR1 KGHDR, CDR2 SFDVKD. With 2 bases removed from V and 2 bases from J, the gap between germline ends came to 9 bases. The CDR3 totals 14 residues.